These 18 T cell receptor beta chains originate from one sample sequenced in a study of blood T cell repertoires in COVID-19. Profiling relied on immunoSEQ multiplex PCR, and the TCRdb table lists in-frame clones only, not all of them. The data show fewer than 250,000 clones, with approximately 83% seen just once and roughly 2.5% held by the top ten. The sequencing sample was made of peripheral blood. The source is a woman between 35 and 50 years old with active or convalescent COVID-19.

The chain has TRBV24-1 and TRBJ1-1; tentative D call: TRBD1 (6 bases). The germline gives CDR1 KGHDR, CDR2 SFDVKD. Trimming removed 4 bases from V and 2 bases from J, with 10 bases in between. The CDR3 has 14 residues. The CDR3 nucleotides are TGTGCCACCAGTGAACCAGGGACAAACACTGAAGCTTTCTTT. Protein product: CATSEPGTNTEAFF.

This clone was counted once. The chain joins TRBV5-1 to TRBJ2-1; 16 positions match TRBD2. The CDR3 length is 16 residues. Germline V lookup: CDR1 SGHRS, CDR2 YFSETQ. Germline trimming cut 3 bases from V and 7 bases from J; bases unmatched to any gene: 4. Here the CDR3 DNA reads TGCGCCAGCAGCTCCGGGACTAGCGGGAGGGAAAATGAGCAGTTCTTC. This codes for CASSSGTSGRENEQFF.

The CDR3, as DNA: TGTGCCAGCTCGGGCGGGGGGACAGATACGCAGTATTTT. Protein product: CASSGGGTDTQYF. This chain connects TRBV2 to TRBJ2-3; 8 positions match TRBD2. Germline CDR1 and CDR2: SNHLY and FYNNEI. V dropped 8 bases and J dropped 3; count of bases not matched to a gene: 4. This CDR3 comprises 13 residues. The whole variable domain, remainder taken from reference TRBV2 and TRBJ2-3, is EPEVTQTPSHQVTQMGQEVILRCVPISNHLYFYWYRQILGQKVEFLVSFYNNEISEKSEIFDDQFSVERPDGSNFTLKIRSTKLEDSAMYFCASSGGGTDTQYFGPGTRLTVL.

This clone turned up a few times. The J gene is TRBJ1-2, the V gene TRBV30; D gene uncertain. Trimming pared 3 bases from V and 5 bases from J, leaving 13 bases between. The CDR3 consists of 13 residues. CDR1 and CDR2 (germline): GTSNPN, SVGIG (reference sequence). CDR3 nucleotide sequence: TGTGCCTGGAGAGGCCAATCGGGGTATGGCTACACCTTC. It encodes CAWRGQSGYGYTF.

The chain carries TRBV30 and TRBJ1-5, with a weak D call TRBD1 (6 bases). This CDR3 comprises 12 residues. Trimming removed 3 bases at V and 6 bases at J, with 9 bases between. From germline, CDR1 is GTSNPN and CDR2 SVGIG (reference sequence). The CDR3, as DNA: TGTGCCTGGAGACAGGGTGGTCAGCCCCAGCATTTT. This sequence encodes CAWRQGGQPQHF.

This rearrangement joins TRBV7-2 to TRBJ2-7, with 8 bases matching TRBD2. The V gene's germline CDR1 is SGHTA and CDR2 FQGNSA. The CDR3 spans 15 residues. Trimming took 6 bases from V and 0 from J; bases not matched to a gene: 7. The CDR3 spells CASRSTSGVSYEQYF. The CDR3 region has the DNA TGTGCCAGCAGAAGCACTAGCGGCGTCTCCTACGAGCAGTACTTC.

The chain uses TRBV9 and TRBJ2-1; D is unresolved. Germline lookup yields CDR1 SGDLS and CDR2 YYNGEE. Deletions cut 6 bases from V and 8 bases from J, with 21 bases between. CDR3 length: 15 residues. The CDR3 loop reads CASMSDDNYNDEQFF. CDR3 nucleotides: TGTGCCAGCATGTCGGATGATAACTACAATGATGAGCAGTTCTTC.

This rearrangement joins TRBV28 to TRBJ1-6, with no clear D. Per germline, CDR1 MDHEN and CDR2 SYDVKM. The CDR3 is 13 residues long. V dropped 1 base and J dropped 8 bases, with 6 bases sitting between them. In DNA, the CDR3 is TGTGCCAGCAGTTTATCCGGGGATTCACCCCTCCACTTT. This codes for CASSLSGDSPLHF. Full variable domain (outside the CDR3, taken from reference TRBV28 and TRBJ1-6): DVKVTQSSRYLVKRTGEKVFLECVQDMDHENMFWYRQDPGLGLRLIYFSYDVKMKEKGDIPEGYSVSREKKERFSLILESASTNQTSMYLCASSLSGDSPLHFGNGTRLTVT.

The V and J genes are TRBV19 and TRBJ1-5, with D unresolved. The ends were cut back, 0 bases at V and 3 bases at J, with 9 bases in the middle. There are 15 residues in the CDR3. The germline V gene encodes CDR1 LNHDA and CDR2 SQIVND (reference sequence). CDR3 DNA: TGTGCCAGTAGTATAGACCCGCAGTCCAATCAGCCCCAGCATTTT. Translating it yields CASSIDPQSNQPQHF.

This chain links TRBV11-2 with TRBJ2-2; no firm D call. The germline V gene has CDR1 SGHAT and CDR2 FQNNGV. The length of the CDR3 is 12 residues. Trimming removed 3 bases at V and 8 bases at J, with 7 bases between. CDR3 nucleotides: TGTGCCAGCAGCTTTTTAGAGGGGGAGCTGTTTTTT. Translated: CASSFLEGELFF.

The chain is built from TRBV11-3 and TRBJ2-2; 13 positions match TRBD2. The ends lost 0 bases at V and 6 bases at J; junction bases unmatched: 10. This CDR3 is built from 19 residues. Germline CDR1 is SGHNT and CDR2 is YENEEA. The chain's CDR3 is CASSLDQLAGGTYPGELFF. CDR3 nucleotide sequence: TGTGCCAGCAGCTTAGATCAACTAGCGGGAGGGACGTATCCCGGGGAGCTGTTTTTT.

V is TRBV28 and J is TRBJ1-6; 7 positions match TRBD1. CDR1 MDHEN and CDR2 SYDVKM come from the germline V gene. The CDR3 is 18 amino acids. V dropped 0 bases and J dropped 6; count of bases not matched to a gene: 11. The CDR3 protein is CASSLWGGVQGFNSPLHF. The CDR3 region has the DNA TGTGCCAGCAGTTTATGGGGCGGGGTACAGGGGTTTAATTCACCCCTCCACTTT.

The rearrangement joins TRBV19 to TRBJ2-5, with 9 bases that match TRBD1. V was clipped by 6 bases and J by 6 bases; unmatched bases: 11. Germline V gene data show CDR1 as LNHDA and CDR2 as SQIVND (reference sequence). The CDR3 sequence is 15 residues long. The CDR3 here is CASSTSRDRVKTQYF. CDR3 in DNA: TGTGCCAGTAGCACATCCCGGGACAGGGTAAAGACCCAGTACTTC.

V and J are TRBV29-1 and TRBJ2-5; D gene ambiguous. Trimming took 5 bases from V and 1 from J, leaving 11 bases between them. This CDR3 contains 13 residues. Germline loops: CDR1 SQVTM, CDR2 ANQGSEA. The DNA for the CDR3 is TGCAGCGTTTACTTGGGCAGCCAAGAGACCCAGTACTTC. This encodes CSVYLGSQETQYF. Combining the CDR3 with reference TRBV29-1 and TRBJ2-5 gives the whole variable domain SAVISQKPSRDICQRGTSLTIQCQVDSQVTMMFWYRQQPGQSLTLIATANQGSEATYESGFVIDKFPISRPNLTFSTLTVSNMSPEDSSIYLCSVYLGSQETQYFGPGTRLLVL.

This clone was observed a handful of times. The chain has TRBV6-5 and TRBJ2-7, with 9 bases lining up with TRBD1. V lost 5 bases and J lost 8; bases outside the gene matches: 10. Germline V lookup: CDR1 MNHEY, CDR2 SVGAGI. This CDR3 spans 14 amino acids. CDR3 sequence reads: CASSSSGTGPQQYF. The CDR3 nucleotides read TGTGCCAGCAGTAGCTCCGGGACAGGGCCCCAGCAGTACTTC.

The J gene is TRBJ2-4, the V gene TRBV27; TRBD2 is a possible D gene (5 bases). Trimming took 3 bases from V and 1 from J, leaving 19 bases between them. This CDR3 comprises 18 residues. CDR1 is MNHEY, CDR2 SMNVEV, per germline (reference sequence). The CDR3 is CASSLAPPGVGAKNIQYF. Written as DNA, the CDR3 is TGTGCCAGCAGTTTGGCTCCCCCCGGGGTTGGGGCCAAAAACATTCAGTACTTC.

The rearrangement joins TRBV3-1 (or the pseudogene TRBV3-2) to TRBJ2-7; TRBD1 matches 11 bases. Per the germline V gene, CDR1 is LGHDT and CDR2 is YNNKEL (reference sequence). The CDR3 has 15 amino acids. V lost 3 bases, J lost 7 bases, and 8 bases stayed unmatched. The CDR3 nucleotides are TGTGCCAGCAGCCAGGGGGGGACAGGGGGTGAAGAGCAGTACTTC. This translates into CASSQGGTGGEEQYF.

The chain couples TRBV18 to TRBJ1-6; 9 bases align to TRBD1. The CDR3 covers 16 residues. Germline-derived CDR1 and CDR2 are KGHSH and LQKENI. Trimming cost V 5 bases and J 7 bases; bases outside gene matches: 9. The CDR3 DNA sequence: TGTGCCAGCTCAACCCGACAGGGGGATGGGAATTCACCCCTCCACTTT. It encodes CASSTRQGDGNSPLHF. Filled out from reference TRBV18 and TRBJ1-6, the complete variable domain reads NAGVMQNPRHLVRRRGQEARLRCSPMKGHSHVYWYRQLPEEGLKFMVYLQKENIIDESGMPKERFSAEFPKEGPSILRIQQVVRGDSAAYFCASSTRQGDGNSPLHFGNGTRLTVT.